This is a list of T cell receptor beta chains from one sample in a study of CD8+ T cells in alopecia areata. The method was immunoSEQ multiplex PCR; TCRdb's version includes in-frame clones alone and lacks a portion of them. This sample has 150,000 or so clones, with around 71% found just once. Specimen: CD4+ T cells sorted from blood, collected at week 4, from a patient treated with tofacitinib. These receptors came from a human donor with alopecia areata. CDR3s include the opening cysteine and the closing phenylalanine or tryptophan. Fields, in order: clone size, D gene, V gene, J gene, CDR3 protein. The D gene is left open where the match is weak. A row's size may be missing; if present it is once, few, many or a size class.

>NA|NA|TRBV5-1|TRBJ1-2
CASSRDGNYGYTF
>once|NA|TRBV4-3|TRBJ2-3
CASSQREGGQDTQYF
>NA|NA|TRBV5-6|TRBJ1-1
CASSLKVRFDTEAFF
>once|TRBD1|TRBV5-1|TRBJ2-5
CASSPGQGRWTQYF
>NA|NA|TRBV19|TRBJ1-2
CASSIFRGDYGYTF
>few|NA|TRBV7-7|TRBJ2-3
CASSQRQSDTQYF
>once|NA|TRBV6-6|TRBJ2-2
CASSPMNTGELFF
>few|TRBD1|TRBV29-1|TRBJ1-2
CSVEGTGGNYGYTF
>NA|NA|TRBV19|TRBJ1-5
CASSDAGRNQPQHF
>NA|NA|TRBV25-1|TRBJ1-1
CASSEYPNPRAFF
>once|NA|TRBV2|TRBJ2-7
CASSAAAYEQYF
>few|NA|TRBV10-3|TRBJ2-7
CAISATAYEQYF
>NA|NA|TRBV4-3|TRBJ1-5
CASSQEYRYSNQPQHF
>NA|NA|TRBV2|TRBJ1-5
CASSQGSNQPQHF
>NA|TRBD1|TRBV30|TRBJ1-1
CACSRQGFSEAFF
>few|NA|TRBV19|TRBJ2-2
CASSIGNTGELFF
>NA|TRBD2|TRBV11-2|TRBJ2-3
CASSSRGSGGMFTDTQYF
>few|NA|TRBV9|TRBJ1-3
CASSVAGSSGNTIYF
>NA|NA|TRBV29-1|TRBJ2-7
CSVGKGVYYEQYF
>NA|NA|TRBV30|TRBJ1-1
CAWSPGLYAGSTEAFF
>NA|NA|TRBV12-5|TRBJ2-5
CASGLDSQGETQYF
>NA|NA|TRBV27|TRBJ2-2
CASRYLGRNTGELFF
>NA|NA|TRBV9|TRBJ1-1
CASTPGVANTEAFF
>NA|NA|TRBV4-3|TRBJ1-6
CASAREAGSSPLHF
>NA|TRBD1|TRBV11-2|TRBJ2-1
CASSSYRDRGLREQFF
>NA|NA|TRBV4-2|TRBJ1-2
CASSQDRRGLYGYTF
>NA|NA|TRBV5-1|TRBJ2-5
CASSLAGYQETQYF
>once|TRBD2|TRBV27|TRBJ2-5
CASSLKLAGLQETQYF
>NA|NA|TRBV29-1|TRBJ1-6
CSVAQGDSPLHF
>few|NA|TRBV5-1|TRBJ1-2
CASSSGTASYGYTF
>few|TRBD1|TRBV10-3|TRBJ2-2
CAIRSGGRGSTGELFF
>NA|NA|TRBV29-1|TRBJ2-3
CSVEGRQGTDTQYF
>NA|TRBD1|TRBV19|TRBJ2-2
CASSPQPGQPSGELFF